Each of the 2 T cell receptor beta chains below was sequenced from the same sample in a study of CD8+ T cells in alopecia areata. RNA was extracted and reverse transcribed into cDNA as the sequencing template. This table comes from immunoSEQ multiplex PCR, and its TCRdb copy is limited to in-frame clones, with some not included. The sample lists about 130,000 clones; roughly 62% were seen once. The starting material was CD4+ T cells sorted from blood, obtained at week 0. These receptors originate from a human donor with alopecia areata.

The rearrangement joins TRBV5-1 to TRBJ2-3; no clear D gene. The CDR3 contains 14 residues. V shed 0 bases and J shed 4 bases, with 9 bases lying between them. Germline V gives CDR1 SGHRS, CDR2 YFSETQ. The chain's CDR3 is CASSLGTVSDTQYF. The CDR3 DNA sequence: TGCGCCAGCAGCTTGGGGACGGTGTCAGATACGCAGTATTTT.

This chain uses TRBV9 with TRBJ2-7; 7 bases map to TRBD1. The CDR3 covers 13 residues. With V trimmed by 4 bases and J by 5 bases, 6 bases remained unmatched. Germline CDR1 SGDLS, CDR2 YYNGEE. CDR3 protein: CASSTPGTDEQYF. In DNA, the CDR3 is TGTGCCAGCAGCACTCCCGGGACAGACGAGCAGTACTTC.